Below are 18 T cell receptor beta chains sequenced from a single sample in a study of T cell changes during pregnancy in multiple sclerosis (dated by TCRdb to the late 2010s). Preparation of the library involved the immunoSEQ multiplex PCR assay. The table comes from immuneACCESS by way of TCRdb, which keeps in-frame sequences with V and J called. Part of the clones is missing from these tables; in studies checked, under half for an unresolved V gene and the rest for unknown reasons. This sample has fewer than 45,000 clones in its table, and approximately 94% of those were observed once. 7.5% to 9.5% of the sample rests with the top ten. The specimen comprised CD8+ T cells from peripheral blood mononuclear cells, sampled in the third trimester of pregnancy. The source of these receptors is a female donor with multiple sclerosis, enrolled in a pregnancy study.

The chain recombines TRBV28 with TRBJ1-1; D remains ambiguous. The CDR3 has 13 residues. From germline, CDR1 is MDHEN and CDR2 SYDVKM. Trimming pared 5 bases from V and 3 bases from J, leaving 10 bases between. The CDR3 bases are TGTGCCAGCAGTCCCGGGTACCACACTGAAGCTTTCTTT. Its translation is CASSPGYHTEAFF.

V and J are TRBV19 and TRBJ1-1; D call uncertain. This CDR3 contains 13 residues. Germline loops: CDR1 LNHDA, CDR2 SQIVND (reference sequence). Trimming cost V 7 bases and J 4 bases, with 13 bases left between them. The CDR3 DNA follows: TGTGCCAGTATGGGAGGAATGGGCACTGAAGCTTTCTTT. It translates to CASMGGMGTEAFF.

The chain carries TRBV28 and TRBJ1-5; 10 nucleotides align to TRBD1. This CDR3 region has 15 residues. Trimming removed 3 bases from V and 6 bases from J; junction bases left unmatched: 5. Germline V lookup: CDR1 MDHEN, CDR2 SYDVKM. Written as DNA, the CDR3 is TGTGCCAGCAGTTTCGTAGGGACAGGGGTTCAGCCCCAGCATTTT. This codes for CASSFVGTGVQPQHF.

The chain combines TRBV6-5 with TRBJ1-4; the match to TRBD1 covers 7 bases. CDR3 length: 14 amino acids. After removal of 5 bases from V and 7 bases from J, the junction contained 7 bases not matched to a gene. Per the germline V gene, CDR1 is MNHEY and CDR2 is SVGAGI. The CDR3 coding sequence is TGTGCCAGCAGTAAGCTCGGGACAGTTGAAAAACTGTTTTTT. Its protein product is CASSKLGTVEKLFF.

The chain is built from TRBV5-5 and TRBJ1-1, with D unclear. With 7 bases removed from V and 8 bases from J, the gap between germline ends came to 15 bases. There are 12 residues in the CDR3. The germline V gene has CDR1 SGHKS and CDR2 YYEKEE (reference sequence). The chain's CDR3 is CASFLGGSEAFF. The CDR3 nucleotides are TGTGCCAGCTTTCTGGGAGGGTCCGAAGCTTTCTTT.

In regard to this clone: Relative to the germline gene, one junction end is altered; a read error may explain this. This rearrangement joins TRBV19 to TRBJ2-1, with 8 bases that match TRBD2. The CDR3 loop spans 15 amino acids. Germline V gene lookup returns CDR1 LNHDA and CDR2 SQIVND (reference sequence). CDR3 DNA sequence: TGTGCCAGTAGTATATCCTTAACGGGGGGGATCTTTTTGATCTTC. Encoded protein: CASSISLTGGIFLIF.

The rearrangement joins TRBV27 to TRBJ2-7; 11 nucleotides align to TRBD1. Germline V lookup: CDR1 MNHEY, CDR2 SMNVEV (reference sequence). The junction had 9 bases not matched to a gene; V was cut back by 4 bases and J by 7 bases. CDR3 length equals 15 residues. CDR3 amino acids: CASSSLDRGLWEQYF. Here the CDR3 DNA reads TGTGCCAGCAGTTCATTGGACAGGGGGCTTTGGGAGCAGTACTTC.

This chain joins TRBV7-2 and TRBJ2-1; D perhaps matches TRBD2 (5 bases). The CDR3 covers 11 residues. Germline V gene sequence: CDR1 SGHTA, CDR2 FQGNSA. V dropped 2 bases and J dropped 13 bases, with 9 bases sitting between them. The CDR3 nucleotides are TGTGCCAGCAGCTTAAGGACTGGTCAGTTCTTC. This translates into CASSLRTGQFF.

The gene calls are TRBV6-5 and TRBJ2-6; 7 bases are a match to TRBD1. The length of the CDR3 is 15 residues. The germline V gene has CDR1 MNHEY and CDR2 SVGAGI. V shed 6 bases and J 2 bases; nucleotides not matched to a gene: 4. The CDR3 sequence: CASSHQGAGANVLTF. In DNA, the CDR3 is TGTGCCAGCAGCCATCAGGGGGCTGGGGCCAACGTCCTGACTTTC.

The rearrangement joins TRBV27 to TRBJ2-3; TRBD2 agrees at 15 bases. Germline assignment: CDR1 MNHEY and CDR2 SMNVEV (reference sequence). This CDR3 comprises 19 residues. Trimming removed 5 bases from V and 3 bases from J; junction bases left unmatched: 12. CDR3 sequence reads: CASSTRTSGRAQVTDTQYF. Written as DNA, the CDR3 is TGTGCCAGCAGTACCCGGACTAGCGGGAGGGCCCAGGTGACAGATACGCAGTATTTT.

The V gene is TRBV19, the J gene TRBJ2-2; D is possibly TRBD2 (6 bases). Germline V gene lookup returns CDR1 LNHDA and CDR2 SQIVND (reference sequence). V lost 5 bases and J 5 bases, leaving 9 bases between the germline ends. The CDR3 runs to 13 residues. CDR3 sequence: CASSWSGTGELFF. The CDR3 DNA sequence: TGTGCCAGTAGTTGGAGCGGGACCGGGGAGCTGTTTTTT.

The V call is TRBV4-3, the J call TRBJ2-3, with D possibly TRBD1 on 5 matching bases. Looked up from germline, CDR1 is LGHNA and CDR2 is YSLEER. The CDR3 has 14 amino acids. With 1 base removed from V and 2 bases from J, the gap between germline ends came to 7 bases. The CDR3 nucleotides read TGCGCCAGCAGCCAAGTAGGGGACACAGATACGCAGTATTTT. Translation gives CASSQVGDTDTQYF.

This clone was seen only once. V is TRBV6-1 and J is TRBJ1-3; D possibly corresponds to TRBD1 (5 bases). The CDR3 sequence is 16 residues long. The V and J ends lost 2 bases and 0 bases respectively, with 11 bases between them. Per the germline V gene, CDR1 is MNHNS and CDR2 is SASEGT. CDR3 DNA sequence: TGTGCCAGCAGTGAAACAGTGACAGCCTCTGGAAACACCATATATTTT. Its translation: CASSETVTASGNTIYF.

The chain links TRBV29-1 to TRBJ2-3, with TRBD2 identical over 7 bases. CDR3 length equals 15 residues. CDR1 is SQVTM, CDR2 ANQGSEA, per germline. J gave up 3 bases and V 1 base, and 7 bases lay outside the gene matches. The CDR3 sequence is CSVEGAGAMTDTQYF. CDR3 in DNA: TGCAGCGTTGAAGGTGCGGGAGCTATGACAGATACGCAGTATTTT.

The rearrangement links TRBV27 to TRBJ2-7; a possible D gene is TRBD2 (6 bases). Trimming cost V 0 bases and J 6 bases, with 18 bases left between them. This CDR3 spans 16 amino acids. Germline assignment: CDR1 MNHEY and CDR2 SMNVEV (reference sequence). In DNA form, the CDR3 reads TGTGCCAGCAGTTTATCTTGGGGCGGGAATAGCTTCGAGCAGTACTTC. Translation: CASSLSWGGNSFEQYF.

V usage is TRBV6-5 and J usage is TRBJ2-2, with D possibly matching TRBD2 (5 bases). The V end lost 6 bases, the J end lost 1 base, and 9 bases lay between the germline ends. The germline V gene encodes CDR1 MNHEY and CDR2 SVGAGI. This CDR3 contains 14 residues. DNA for the CDR3: TGTGCCAGCAGCTGGACTGAGAACACCGGGGAGCTGTTTTTT. It translates to CASSWTENTGELFF.

The V gene is TRBV5-1, the J gene TRBJ2-5; D might be TRBD1 (6 bases). CDR1 is SGHRS, CDR2 YFSETQ, per germline. Trimming took 2 bases from V and 1 from J, leaving 9 bases between them. CDR3 length equals 14 residues. The CDR3 loop reads CASSFDRSQETQYF. DNA of the CDR3: TGCGCCAGCAGCTTCGACAGGTCCCAAGAGACCCAGTACTTC.

The J gene is TRBJ2-1, the V gene TRBV11-2; tentative D call: TRBD2 (6 bases). This CDR3 contains 18 residues. Germline V lookup: CDR1 SGHAT, CDR2 FQNNGV. Trimming left V 1 base short and J 7 bases short, with 23 bases between. The CDR3 sequence is CASSLGWGMADYRNEQFF. CDR3 DNA: TGTGCCAGCAGCTTAGGGTGGGGGATGGCGGACTACAGAAATGAGCAGTTCTTC.